This T cell receptor beta chain was obtained from a study of T cells in Graves' hyperthyroidism and ophthalmopathy. Study observations and caveats: In blood, most of the thyroid clonotypes expanded above 0.001 were also present.

Concerning this clonotype: Its matching antigen is unknown.

CDR3 length: 18 amino acids. J gave up 1 base and V 7 bases, and 10 bases lay outside the gene matches. Germline CDR1 and CDR2: SNHLY and FYNNEI. RNA transcripts yielded amplified TCR beta CDR3 regions. A set of HTBI primers served as the primers for a first-round RT-PCR of the TCR CDR3. Each CDR3 protein is one row after TCRdb ran MiXCR on the multiplex PCR reads. The repertoire holds around 540,000 distinct CDR3 sequences, around 46% seen once, with approximately 8.2% in the top ten. This sequence originates from a woman aged 18-29 years with Graves' hyperthyroidism. The sample consisted of peripheral blood or thyroid tissue (not recorded which). The chain combines TRBV2 with TRBJ2-7, with TRBD2 matching over 16 bases. CDR3 sequence: CASNSGLAGGPESYEQYF. DNA for the CDR3: TGTGCCAGCAACTCGGGACTAGCGGGAGGGCCCGAATCCTACGAGCAGTACTTC.